Listed below are T cell receptor beta chains from one sample, sequenced in a study of blood T cell repertoires in COVID-19. TCRdb's table, derived via immunoSEQ multiplex PCR, lists solely in-frame clones and lacks some. Found here are around 67,000 clones, about 86% of them singletons; the top ten hold 1.5% to 2.5%. The sample was peripheral blood. Receptors originate from a woman older than 75 with active or convalescent COVID-19. The CDR3 runs from the conserved cysteine through the conserved F or W. The D gene is left open where the match is weak. The size field is filled for only some rows; it gives once, few, many or a size class.

V gene: TRBV4-3
clone size: .
D gene: .
J gene: TRBJ1-6
CDR3 DNA: TGCGCCTCCGGGGAGTTTGGGCGGAGCTCCTATAATTCACCCCTCCACTTT
CDR3 protein: CASGEFGRSSYNSPLHF

V gene: TRBV30
clone size: .
D gene: .
J gene: TRBJ1-5
CDR3 DNA: TGTGCCTGGAGTGCTCGGGGAAATCAGCCCCAGCATTTT
CDR3 protein: CAWSARGNQPQHF

V gene: TRBV21-1
clone size: few
D gene: .
J gene: TRBJ2-5
CDR3 DNA: TGTGCCAGCAGCGAGGATAACCAAGAGACCCAGTACTTC
CDR3 protein: CASSEDNQETQYF

V gene: TRBV7-8
clone size: .
D gene: .
J gene: TRBJ2-1
CDR3 DNA: TGTGCCAGCAGCTCGGGGTGGGATGAGCAGTTCTTC
CDR3 protein: CASSSGWDEQFF

V gene: TRBV7-9
clone size: .
D gene: TRBD1
J gene: TRBJ2-2
CDR3 DNA: TGTGCCAGCAGCAGCACAGGGGCGTACACCGGGGAGCTGTTTTTT
CDR3 protein: CASSSTGAYTGELFF

V gene: TRBV19
clone size: few
D gene: .
J gene: TRBJ1-6
CDR3 DNA: TGTGCCAGTAGTATCCAGGGCAGCAATTCACCCCTCCACTTT
CDR3 protein: CASSIQGSNSPLHF

V gene: TRBV19
clone size: .
D gene: TRBD2
J gene: TRBJ2-7
CDR3 DNA: TGTGCCAGTAGCCGGACTAGCGGGGCGACCTACGAGCAGTACTTC
CDR3 protein: CASSRTSGATYEQYF

V gene: TRBV5-4
clone size: .
D gene: TRBD2
J gene: TRBJ2-1
CDR3 DNA: TGTGCCAGCAGCTTGTCCCTAGCGGGAGTCGATGAGCAGTTCTTC
CDR3 protein: CASSLSLAGVDEQFF

V gene: TRBV7-9
clone size: once
D gene: .
J gene: TRBJ2-3
CDR3 DNA: TGTGCCAGCACCCCTTCCCTCACAGATACGCAGTATTTT
CDR3 protein: CASTPSLTDTQYF

V gene: TRBV27
clone size: once
D gene: TRBD1
J gene: TRBJ2-2
CDR3 DNA: TGTGCCAGCAGTCGACAGGGGAGTAGGGAGCTGTTTTTT
CDR3 protein: CASSRQGSRELFF

V gene: TRBV19
clone size: .
D gene: TRBD2
J gene: TRBJ2-7
CDR3 DNA: TGTGCCAGTAGTATAGGAGTGGCTAGCGGGAGAGTTGGCGAGCAGTACTTC
CDR3 protein: CASSIGVASGRVGEQYF

V gene: TRBV5-4
clone size: .
D gene: .
J gene: TRBJ1-2
CDR3 DNA: TGTGCCAGCAGCTACGCCCCGGGACAAAAATCCACCTATGGCTACACCTTC
CDR3 protein: CASSYAPGQKSTYGYTF

V gene: TRBV5-1
clone size: .
D gene: .
J gene: TRBJ1-1
CDR3 DNA: TGCGCCAGCAGCTTGGCCCTTCCTAGCACTGAAGCTTTCTTT
CDR3 protein: CASSLALPSTEAFF

V gene: TRBV5-4
clone size: .
D gene: .
J gene: TRBJ1-1
CDR3 DNA: TGTGCCAGCAGCTTGGTCACGGCAGGCTCCACTGAAGCTTTCTTT
CDR3 protein: CASSLVTAGSTEAFF

V gene: TRBV4-1
clone size: .
D gene: .
J gene: TRBJ1-4
CDR3 DNA: TGCGCCAGCAGCCAAGGGAGACTGGAGGACGAAAAACTGTTTTTT
CDR3 protein: CASSQGRLEDEKLFF

V gene: TRBV19
clone size: few
D gene: .
J gene: TRBJ1-1
CDR3 DNA: TGTGCCAGTAGTATCCGGGTCGGGGGGCAAGCTTTCTTT
CDR3 protein: CASSIRVGGQAFF

V gene: TRBV3-1/TRBV3-2
clone size: .
D gene: TRBD1
J gene: TRBJ1-1
CDR3 DNA: TGTGCCAGCAGCCGACTAGGGGGACAGGTTGAAGCTTTCTTT
CDR3 protein: CASSRLGGQVEAFF

V gene: TRBV3-1/TRBV3-2
clone size: .
D gene: TRBD2
J gene: TRBJ2-5
CDR3 DNA: TGTGCCAGCAACCTACGGACTAGCGTCCCAGAGACCCAGTACTTC
CDR3 protein: CASNLRTSVPETQYF

V gene: TRBV10-3
clone size: .
D gene: TRBD1
J gene: TRBJ1-2
CDR3 DNA: TGTGCCATCAGAGGGACAGAGACTAACTATGGCTACACCTTC
CDR3 protein: CAIRGTETNYGYTF

V gene: TRBV4-3
clone size: .
D gene: .
J gene: TRBJ1-5
CDR3 DNA: TGCGCCAGCAGCCAAGATCTAGTATTTGGAACCCGTAGCAATCAGCCCCAGCATTTT
CDR3 protein: CASSQDLVFGTRSNQPQHF

V gene: TRBV6-2/TRBV6-3
clone size: .
D gene: .
J gene: TRBJ2-6
CDR3 DNA: TGTGCCAGCAGTTACTCGAGCGGCTCTGGGGCCAACGTCCTGACTTTC
CDR3 protein: CASSYSSGSGANVLTF

V gene: TRBV6-2/TRBV6-3
clone size: .
D gene: .
J gene: TRBJ1-1
CDR3 DNA: TGTGCCAGCAGTCCAGACGGACTCAACACTGAAGCTTTCTTT
CDR3 protein: CASSPDGLNTEAFF

V gene: TRBV19
clone size: .
D gene: .
J gene: TRBJ2-7
CDR3 DNA: TGTGCCAGTGGGGAGTTCGACTCCTACGAGCAGTACTTC
CDR3 protein: CASGEFDSYEQYF

V gene: TRBV10-3
clone size: .
D gene: TRBD1
J gene: TRBJ2-1
CDR3 DNA: TGTGCCATCAGTGAAGGGCTCAGGGGGTCCTACAATGAGCAGTTCTTC
CDR3 protein: CAISEGLRGSYNEQFF

V gene: TRBV30
clone size: .
D gene: .
J gene: TRBJ1-5
CDR3 DNA: TGTGCCTGGAGTGATGAGGGAGTGCAGCCCCAGCATTTT
CDR3 protein: CAWSDEGVQPQHF

V gene: TRBV19
clone size: .
D gene: TRBD1
J gene: TRBJ1-4
CDR3 DNA: TGTGCCAGTAGTATGCGGACAGGGGGCGCTGAAAAACTGTTTTTT
CDR3 protein: CASSMRTGGAEKLFF

V gene: TRBV5-4
clone size: once
D gene: TRBD2
J gene: TRBJ2-7
CDR3 DNA: TGTGCCAGCAGCTTGGGTACCCTAGCGGGAGCGGTGAAGGGCTCCTACGAGCAGTACTTC
CDR3 protein: CASSLGTLAGAVKGSYEQYF

V gene: TRBV27
clone size: .
D gene: TRBD1
J gene: TRBJ1-1
CDR3 DNA: TGTGCCAGCAGTCCTTTCCAGGGGGTAGCTTTCTTT
CDR3 protein: CASSPFQGVAFF

V gene: TRBV13
clone size: .
D gene: .
J gene: TRBJ2-6
CDR3 DNA: TGTGCCAGCAGCTTTACAGGGAGTGGGGCCAACGTCCTGACTTTC
CDR3 protein: CASSFTGSGANVLTF

V gene: TRBV2
clone size: .
D gene: .
J gene: TRBJ1-5
CDR3 DNA: TGTGCCAGCACTGGGGCGGGAAATCAGCCCCAGCATTTT
CDR3 protein: CASTGAGNQPQHF

V gene: TRBV7-9
clone size: .
D gene: TRBD1
J gene: TRBJ1-6
CDR3 DNA: TGTGCCAGCAGCTTCCAGGGGGATTCACCCCTCCACTTT
CDR3 protein: CASSFQGDSPLHF

V gene: TRBV29-1
clone size: .
D gene: TRBD2
J gene: TRBJ2-7
CDR3 DNA: TGCAGCGTTGAGGTAGCGGGAGGGGGAGAGCAGTACTTC
CDR3 protein: CSVEVAGGGEQYF

V gene: TRBV4-3
clone size: .
D gene: TRBD2
J gene: TRBJ2-1
CDR3 DNA: TGCGCCAGCAGCCAAGATTTGGGGCTAGCGGGGCAGTTCTTC
CDR3 protein: CASSQDLGLAGQFF

V gene: TRBV6-5
clone size: .
D gene: .
J gene: TRBJ2-7
CDR3 DNA: TGTGCCAGCAGTTACTCGAACAGGGCAACCTACGAGCAGTACTTC
CDR3 protein: CASSYSNRATYEQYF

V gene: TRBV7-2
clone size: .
D gene: .
J gene: TRBJ1-6
CDR3 DNA: TGTGCCAGCAGCCCCGGGACTCCGATCGATTCACCCCTCCACTTT
CDR3 protein: CASSPGTPIDSPLHF

V gene: TRBV18
clone size: .
D gene: .
J gene: TRBJ1-5
CDR3 DNA: TGTGCCAGCTCAAACAGGGTGGGAGATCAGCCCCAGCATTTT
CDR3 protein: CASSNRVGDQPQHF

V gene: TRBV7-8
clone size: few
D gene: .
J gene: TRBJ2-7
CDR3 DNA: TGTGCCAGCAGCCTACCGGGACTGAGCTCCTACGAGCAGTACTTC
CDR3 protein: CASSLPGLSSYEQYF

V gene: TRBV6-5
clone size: .
D gene: TRBD1
J gene: TRBJ2-7
CDR3 DNA: TGTGCCAGCAGTTATGGCCACAGGGGGCTTGAGCAGTACTTC
CDR3 protein: CASSYGHRGLEQYF

V gene: TRBV6-7
clone size: once
D gene: TRBD2
J gene: TRBJ2-4
CDR3 DNA: TGTGCCAGCGGGACTAGCGCGGCCAAAAACATTCAGTACTTC
CDR3 protein: CASGTSAAKNIQYF

V gene: TRBV18
clone size: .
D gene: TRBD2
J gene: TRBJ2-2
CDR3 DNA: TGTGCCAGCTCACCCTATTCCGGCGGGAGGGCCTACGGCGGGGAGCTGTTTTTT
CDR3 protein: CASSPYSGGRAYGGELFF

V gene: TRBV19
clone size: .
D gene: .
J gene: TRBJ1-3
CDR3 DNA: TGTGCCAGTAGTCCCCAGCTACAGTCCACCATATATTTT
CDR3 protein: CASSPQLQSTIYF

V gene: TRBV24-1
clone size: .
D gene: TRBD2
J gene: TRBJ2-1
CDR3 DNA: TGTGCCACCAGTGAAGAGGGACTAGCGGGAGGGCCGAAGGAGCAGTTCTTC
CDR3 protein: CATSEEGLAGGPKEQFF